This T cell receptor beta chain was recorded in a study of blood T cell repertoires in COVID-19. As for the study in general: Samples of COVID-19 (acute and convalescent) were obtained from the United States, Italy and Spain.

V dropped 5 bases and J dropped 4; count of bases not matched to a gene: 11. CDR3 size: 16 residues. The germline V gene encodes CDR1 LNHDA and CDR2 SQIVND (reference sequence). As processed by the authors: Estimated nucleated cell counts came from reference gene primer amplification. The assay was immunoSEQ multiplex PCR, and TCRdb's table has in-frame clones only and misses some. V, J and clone size are taken as reported in that table, and D and trimming were inferred from the DNA itself. This sample has 200,000 to 250,000 clones, with around 81% found just once. This clone was detected only once. The TCR sequence derives from a human donor in a cohort sampled during active COVID-19. This chain joins TRBV19 and TRBJ1-1; 9 bases align to TRBD1. Sequencing used peripheral blood. The CDR3 bases are TGTGCCAGTAGTTTACCGGGACAGGGAAGATTCACTGAAGCTTTCTTT. This gives the protein CASSLPGQGRFTEAFF.